These T cell receptor beta chains were read from a single sample in a study of blood T cell repertoires in COVID-19. The repertoire was sequenced with immunoSEQ multiplex PCR; TCRdb's copy has only in-frame clones and lacks some. The sample includes around 100,000 clones, about 80% seen only once; the top ten take approximately 6.5%. Source material: peripheral blood. The source is a man in his sixties with acute or convalescent COVID-19. CDR3s include the opening cysteine and the closing phenylalanine or tryptophan. The order of the fields is clone size, V gene, J gene, D gene, CDR3 DNA, CDR3 protein. The D gene is left open where the match is weak. Clone size appears in some rows only: once, few, many, or a class for an expanded clone.

>-|TRBV5-1|TRBJ2-7|TRBD2
TGCGCCAGCAGCTTGTTAACTAGCGGGGGGGCGCAGTCCTACGAGCAGTACTTC
CASSLLTSGGAQSYEQYF
>-|TRBV15|TRBJ2-7|-
TGTGCCACCAGCAGAGGAGCGTTGAACAACTCCTACGAGCAGTACTTC
CATSRGALNNSYEQYF
>-|TRBV14|TRBJ1-2|-
TGTGCCAGCAGCCAAGTACGGGGGATCCATGGCTACACCTTC
CASSQVRGIHGYTF
>-|TRBV4-3|TRBJ1-1|-
TGCGCCAGCAGCCAAGTCGGACTGGCCGGCACTGAAGCTTTCTTT
CASSQVGLAGTEAFF
>once|TRBV5-6|TRBJ2-2|-
TGTGCCAGCAGCTTGACAGGGAGAGGACCCGGGGAGCTGTTTTTT
CASSLTGRGPGELFF
>-|TRBV5-5|TRBJ2-2|-
TGTGCCAGCAGAGGGGAGGTCAGCACCGGGGAGCTGTTTTTT
CASRGEVSTGELFF
>-|TRBV29-1|TRBJ2-2|TRBD2
TGCAGCGCGGGACTAGCGGCAAACACCGGGGAGCTGTTTTTT
CSAGLAANTGELFF
>once|TRBV6-2/TRBV6-3|TRBJ1-2|-
TGTGCCAGCAGTCCAGCAGGGGTATATGGCTACACCTTC
CASSPAGVYGYTF
>-|TRBV2|TRBJ2-5|-
TGTGCCAGCAGTGTCTACCGGGACACCCAAGAGACCCAGTACTTC
CASSVYRDTQETQYF
>-|TRBV7-9|TRBJ2-5|TRBD2
TGTGCCAGCAGCGGACTAGCGGGGGGGCGGGAGACCCAGTACTTC
CASSGLAGGRETQYF
>-|TRBV5-1|TRBJ2-2|-
TGCGCCAGCAGCTTGGGACAGTCAGGCACCGGGGAGCTGTTTTTT
CASSLGQSGTGELFF
>-|TRBV30|TRBJ1-1|-
TGTGCCTGGAGGGGAGGGGCAAACACTGAAGCTTTCTTT
CAWRGGANTEAFF
>-|TRBV15|TRBJ2-1|-
TGTGCCACCAGCAGAGAGTCCCCGGGACACTCCTACAATGAGCAGTTCTTC
CATSRESPGHSYNEQFF
>-|TRBV5-1|TRBJ1-3|TRBD1
TGCGCCAGCAGCGGGGGACAGGGGTTTGGAAACACCATATATTTT
CASSGGQGFGNTIYF
>few|TRBV11-2|TRBJ1-2|-
TGTGCCAGCAGCTTAGATAGTGGATCTAATACAGGGCGAGGCTACACCTTC
CASSLDSGSNTGRGYTF
>-|TRBV7-3|TRBJ1-2|-
TGTGCCAGCAGCTTATCGGGAGGATATGGCTACACCTTC
CASSLSGGYGYTF
>-|TRBV7-3|TRBJ2-1|-
TGTGCCAGCAGCTTAATGGGGGCCAGGTACAATGAGCAGTTCTTC
CASSLMGARYNEQFF
>-|TRBV29-1|TRBJ1-2|-
TGCAGCGTTGAAGACAGGGGCGTATATGGCTACACCTTC
CSVEDRGVYGYTF